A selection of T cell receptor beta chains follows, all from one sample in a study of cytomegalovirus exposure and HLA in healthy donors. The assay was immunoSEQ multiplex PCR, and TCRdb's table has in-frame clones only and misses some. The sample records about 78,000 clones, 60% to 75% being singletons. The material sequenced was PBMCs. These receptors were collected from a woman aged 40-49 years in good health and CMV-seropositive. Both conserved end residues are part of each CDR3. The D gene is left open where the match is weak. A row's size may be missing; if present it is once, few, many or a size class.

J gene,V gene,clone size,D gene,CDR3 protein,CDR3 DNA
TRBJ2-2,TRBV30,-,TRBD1,CAWRKDRGLNTGELFF,TGTGCCTGGAGAAAGGACAGGGGGCTGAACACCGGGGAGCTGTTTTTT
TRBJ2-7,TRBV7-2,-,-,CASSLGKGGSYEQYF,TGTGCCAGCAGCTTAGGAAAGGGAGGCTCCTACGAGCAGTACTTC
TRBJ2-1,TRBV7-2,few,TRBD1,CASSWGTGDYNEQFF,TGTGCCAGCAGCTGGGGGACAGGCGACTACAATGAGCAGTTCTTC
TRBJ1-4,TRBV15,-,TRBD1,CATSRPDRGYEKLFF,TGTGCCACCAGCAGACCCGACAGGGGGTATGAAAAACTGTTTTTT
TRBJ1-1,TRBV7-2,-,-,CASSPQRGLNTEAFF,TGTGCCAGCAGCCCCCAGCGGGGATTGAACACTGAAGCTTTCTTT
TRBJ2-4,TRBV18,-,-,CASSPTVIAKNIQYF,TGTGCCAGCTCACCGACAGTTATAGCCAAAAACATTCAGTACTTC
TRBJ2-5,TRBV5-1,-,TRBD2,CASSIGTSGIVTQYF,TGCGCCAGCAGCATCGGGACTAGCGGGATAGTGACCCAGTACTTC
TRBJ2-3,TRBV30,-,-,CAWARGMGTDTQYF,TGTGCCTGGGCGAGGGGGATGGGGACAGATACGCAGTATTTT
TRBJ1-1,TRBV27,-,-,CASSLGFDRSGTEAFF,TGTGCCAGCAGTTTAGGGTTTGACAGGAGCGGCACTGAAGCTTTCTTT
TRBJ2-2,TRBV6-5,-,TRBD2,CASRKTSAGTGELFF,TGTGCCAGCAGGAAGACTAGCGCGGGTACCGGGGAGCTGTTTTTT
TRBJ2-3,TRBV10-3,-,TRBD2,CAISVTSGDTQYF,TGTGCCATCAGTGTTACTAGCGGAGATACGCAGTATTTT
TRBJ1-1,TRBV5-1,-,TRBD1,CASSSGQGHTEAFF,TGCGCCAGCAGCTCGGGACAGGGCCACACTGAAGCTTTCTTT
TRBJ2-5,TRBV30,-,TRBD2,CAWRPAGSQETQYF,TGTGCCTGGAGACCAGCGGGGAGCCAAGAGACCCAGTACTTC
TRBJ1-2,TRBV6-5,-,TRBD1,CASSIITGGGGYTF,TGTGCCAGCAGTATCATAACAGGGGGCGGTGGCTACACCTTC
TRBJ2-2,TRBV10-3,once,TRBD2,CAISDRAGGGTGELFF,TGTGCCATCAGTGACAGAGCGGGAGGAGGCACCGGGGAGCTGTTTTTT
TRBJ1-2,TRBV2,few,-,CASRPGNYGYTF,TGTGCCAGCAGACCAGGGAACTATGGCTACACCTTC
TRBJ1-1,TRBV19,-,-,CASSGVPPTEAFF,TGTGCCAGTAGCGGGGTGCCCCCCACTGAAGCTTTCTTT
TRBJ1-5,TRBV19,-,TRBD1,CASSGGTESNQPQHF,TGTGCCAGTAGTGGAGGGACAGAATCCAATCAGCCCCAGCATTTT
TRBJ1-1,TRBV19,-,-,CASSPLGGEAFF,TGTGCCAGTAGTCCCCTCGGGGGTGAAGCTTTCTTT
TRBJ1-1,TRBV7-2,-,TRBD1,CASSLATGGTEAFF,TGTGCCAGCAGCTTAGCCACAGGGGGCACTGAAGCTTTCTTT
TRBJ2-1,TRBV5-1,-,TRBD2,CASSLMGGGYNEQFF,TGCGCCAGCAGCTTGATGGGCGGGGGCTACAATGAGCAGTTCTTC
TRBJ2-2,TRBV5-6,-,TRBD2,CASSRGTSGSFIGELFF,TGTGCCAGCAGCCGAGGGACTAGCGGGAGTTTTATCGGGGAGCTGTTTTTT
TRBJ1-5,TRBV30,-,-,CAWSATRGQPQHF,TGTGCCTGGAGTGCTACCCGGGGTCAGCCCCAGCATTTT
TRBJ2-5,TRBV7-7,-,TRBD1,CASSLGTGGQETQYF,TGTGCTAGCAGCTTAGGGACAGGGGGTCAAGAGACCCAGTACTTC
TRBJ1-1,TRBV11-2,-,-,CATRPYEAFF,TGTGCCACCCGCCCCTATGAAGCTTTCTTT
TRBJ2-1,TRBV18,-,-,CASSPVLSSSYNEQFF,TGTGCCAGCTCACCCGTGCTTTCGAGCTCCTACAATGAGCAGTTCTTC